The 20 T cell receptor beta chains below come from one sample, sequenced in a study of metastatic and nonmetastatic thyroid tumors. Each patient went into thyroid surgery without having received any treatment. TCRdb re-called the PCR reads with MiXCR. This table holds 25,000 to 30,000 clones, under 30% found once. The sequencing sample was made of blood. These receptors were obtained from a female donor with papillary thyroid cancer or a benign thyroid nodule (not recorded which). Some clones in this sample may be carry-over from other donors' samples.

Here the CDR3 reads CASSQDPGLSYEQYF. The CDR3 nucleotides are TGCGCCAGCAGCCAAGACCCGGGGCTCTCCTACGAGCAGTACTTC. V usage is TRBV4-1 and J usage is TRBJ2-7; D possibly uses TRBD1 or TRBD2 (5 bases each). Germline loops: CDR1 MGHRA, CDR2 YSYEKL. CDR3 length: 15 residues. Between the trimmed V and J ends, which lost 0 bases and 0 bases, there was a span of 9 bases.

The chain uses TRBV6-1 and TRBJ2-7; D perhaps matches TRBD1 (5 bases). The CDR3 is made up of 15 amino acids. The ends were cut back, 1 base at V and 2 bases at J, with 12 bases in the middle. Germline CDR1 MNHNS, CDR2 SASEGT. Here the CDR3 reads CASSEVRAGTYEQYF. The DNA of the CDR3 is TGTGCCAGCAGTGAAGTTCGGGCAGGGACCTACGAGCAGTACTTC.

This chain links TRBV19 with TRBJ1-5; perhaps TRBD1 as D (6 bases). The germline gives CDR1 LNHDA, CDR2 SQIVND (reference sequence). V dropped 7 bases and J dropped 5 bases, with 21 bases sitting between them. The CDR3 runs to 16 residues. CDR3 sequence reads: CASTVLVRGSDQPQHF. DNA for the CDR3: TGTGCCAGTACTGTTCTGGTCAGGGGCTCCGATCAGCCCCAGCATTTT.

This clone has only a few counts. Here the CDR3 DNA reads TGTGCCAGCAGTTCGTCGGGAGGGGGGGCCGGGGCCTACGAGCAGTACTTC. Its protein product is CASSSSGGGAGAYEQYF. The chain has TRBV6-2 or TRBV6-3 and TRBJ2-7; 8 bases are a match to TRBD2. The CDR3 runs to 17 residues. V lost 4 bases and J lost 2; bases outside the gene matches: 13. Per germline, CDR1 MNHEY and CDR2 SVGEGT.

In its sample, this clone ranks as medium-sized. The chain links TRBV6-1 to TRBJ2-1; the match to TRBD1 covers 10 bases. With V trimmed by 6 bases and J by 12 bases, 14 bases remained unmatched. CDR1 MNHNS and CDR2 SASEGT come from the germline V gene. This CDR3 has 15 residues. The CDR3 protein is CASSPDRGKWRGQFF. CDR3 DNA: TGTGCCAGCAGCCCGGACAGGGGGAAGTGGCGCGGGCAGTTCTTC.

This clone was observed many times. Other DNA sequences within the sample encode an identical CDR3. This CDR3 is CASSESGGYEQYV. The CDR3 DNA sequence: TGTGCCAGCAGTGAATCGGGCGGATACGAGCAGTACGTC. V is TRBV25-1 and J is TRBJ2-7; D is ambiguous. The CDR3 contains 13 residues. Germline lookup yields CDR1 MGHDK and CDR2 SYGVNS. V was clipped by 1 base and J by 4 bases, with 8 bases between them.

The rearrangement links TRBV20-1 to TRBJ1-1; tentative D call: TRBD1 (6 bases). Trimming stripped 0 bases from V and 7 bases from J, with 30 bases between. The CDR3 has 19 residues. Germline loops: CDR1 DFQATT, CDR2 SNEGSKA (reference sequence). CDR3 nucleotides: TGCAGTGCTAGAGATAGCCCTAAAAGACAGGCCGCGGGGAGGAATGAAGCTTTCTTT. Encoded protein: CSARDSPKRQAAGRNEAFF.

This clone is categorized as medium-sized. The chain couples TRBV6-2 or TRBV6-3 to TRBJ2-7; 10 bases fit TRBD1. The J segment lost 2 bases and the V segment lost 6 bases, leaving 7 bases of the junction unmatched. The germline V gene encodes CDR1 MNHEY and CDR2 SVGEGT. The CDR3 totals 15 residues. CDR3 loop: CASRDAGTGAYEQYF. As DNA, the CDR3 is TGTGCCAGCAGGGACGCCGGGACAGGGGCCTACGAGCAGTACTTC.

This clone came up many times. This chain joins TRBV19 and TRBJ1-2; 10 bases match TRBD1. V trimming: 5 bases; J trimming: 8 bases; junction bases outside the gene matches: 8. The CDR3 is made up of 14 amino acids. Germline CDR1 reads LNHDA; CDR2 reads SQIVND (reference sequence). Written as DNA, the CDR3 is TGTGCCAGTAGTTCGGGACAGGGGATACGAGGCTACACCTTC. Residues: CASSSGQGIRGYTF.

The chain employs TRBV6-1 and TRBJ2-7, with TRBD1 matching over 10 bases. The CDR3 totals 14 residues. V was pared by 2 bases and J by 10 bases, with 8 bases of the junction left unmatched. Germline CDR1 reads MNHNS; CDR2 reads SASEGT. The CDR3: CASSEIWGTGDQYF. CDR3 coding DNA: TGTGCCAGCAGTGAAATTTGGGGGACAGGGGACCAGTACTTC.

The chain carries TRBV30 and TRBJ2-3; D uncertain. The CDR3 has 13 amino acids. Germline V gene sequence: CDR1 GTSNPN, CDR2 SVGIG (reference sequence). With 5 bases removed from V and 1 base from J, the gap between germline ends came to 10 bases. CDR3 coding DNA: TGTGCCTGGGGGCGGCTGGGCACAGATACGCAGTATTTT. Its protein is CAWGRLGTDTQYF.

This clone was counted ten times or more. The V gene is TRBV7-6, the J gene TRBJ2-5, with D hard to call. This CDR3 has 13 amino acids. The germline V gene encodes CDR1 SGHVS and CDR2 FNYEAQ. V was clipped by 5 bases and J by 3 bases, with 10 bases between them. The CDR3 is CASSHEEKETQYF. The CDR3 bases are TGTGCCAGCAGCCATGAAGAAAAAGAGACCCAGTACTTC. Full variable domain (remainder filled in from reference TRBV7-6 and TRBJ2-5): GAGVSQSPRYKVTKRGQDVALRCDPISGHVSLYWYRQALGQGPEFLTYFNYEAQQDKSGLPNDRFSAERPEGSISTLTIQRTEQRDSAMYRCASSHEEKETQYFGPGTRLLVL.

Points on this clone: Germline is not matched at one junction end, which may reflect a read error. The V call is TRBV25-1, the J call TRBJ2-4, with D perhaps matching TRBD1 or TRBD2 (5 bases each). The germline gives CDR1 MGHDK, CDR2 SYGVNS. The CDR3 totals 12 residues. DNA for the CDR3: TGTGCCATCAGTGAATTTGGACATTGGGAGTTCTTC. Translation: CAISEFGHWEFF. The full variable domain, in which reference TRBV25-1 and TRBJ2-4 provide the parts outside the CDR3, is EADIYQTPRYLVIGTGKKITLECSQTMGHDKMYWYQQDPGMELHLIHYSYGVNSTEKGDLSSESTVSRIRTEHFPLTLESARPSHTSQYLCAISEFGHWEFFGAGTRLSVL.

This clone was seen many times. The rearrangement joins TRBV19 to TRBJ2-2; 8 bases match TRBD1. Losses at the gene ends were 6 bases for V and 2 bases for J; bases not matched to a gene: 5. This CDR3 is 15 amino acids long. Germline CDR1 is LNHDA and CDR2 is SQIVND (reference sequence). The DNA for the CDR3 is TGTGCCAGTAGAACCGGGACAGGAAACACCGGGGAGCTGTTTTTT. Translating it yields CASRTGTGNTGELFF.

This clone is classed as medium-sized (0.01 to 0.1%). The chain has TRBV18 and TRBJ2-2; 9 bases are a match to TRBD1. After removal of 3 bases from V and 5 bases from J, the junction contained 1 base not matched to a gene. The CDR3 runs to 14 residues. Germline V lookup: CDR1 KGHSH, CDR2 LQKENI. The CDR3 coding sequence is TGTGCCAGCTCACCGGGACAGGGTACCGGGGAGCTGTTTTTT. Protein: CASSPGQGTGELFF. Together with reference TRBV18 and TRBJ2-2, the CDR3 gives the full variable domain: NAGVMQNPRHLVRRRGQEARLRCSPMKGHSHVYWYRQLPEEGLKFMVYLQKENIIDESGMPKERFSAEFPKEGPSILRIQQVVRGDSAAYFCASSPGQGTGELFFGEGSRLTVL.

The genes are TRBV6-2 or TRBV6-3 and TRBJ2-7, with D perhaps being TRBD1 or TRBD2 (7 bases each). Germline V gene sequence: CDR1 MNHEY, CDR2 SVGEGT. Trimming stripped 2 bases from V and 6 bases from J, with 14 bases between. This CDR3 is 14 amino acids long. DNA of the CDR3: TGTGCCAGCAGTTACCCCAGGGGGGGCGTCGAGCAGTACTTC. Residues: CASSYPRGGVEQYF.

The table lists this clone with many counts. This chain joins TRBV20-1 and TRBJ2-5; D possibly corresponds to TRBD1 (6 bases). Trimming pared 0 bases from V and 4 bases from J, leaving 12 bases between. This CDR3 contains 14 residues. CDR1 is DFQATT and CDR2 is SNEGSKA in the germline V gene (reference sequence). The CDR3 spells CSAREGGSRETQYF. CDR3 nucleotide sequence: TGCAGTGCTAGAGAAGGGGGATCAAGAGAGACCCAGTACTTC.

V is TRBV7-6 and J is TRBJ1-6; D is unresolved. Germline CDR1 reads SGHVS; CDR2 reads FNYEAQ. The CDR3 runs to 15 residues. V lost 5 bases, J lost 4 bases, and 12 bases lay in between. In DNA, the CDR3 is TGTGCCAGCAGCCGGAGACATTGGTATAATTCACCCCTCCACTTT. Protein sequence: CASSRRHWYNSPLHF.

By frequency in the sample, this clone is medium-sized. A read error may account for a junction end that differs from germline. V and J are TRBV4-1 and TRBJ2-7; possibly TRBD1 for D (5 bases). Germline V gene data show CDR1 as MGHRA and CDR2 as YSYEKL. The CDR3 covers 13 residues. CDR3 bases: TGCGCCAGCAGCCAAATCCAACTCAGGGATCTGGACTTC. It yields the protein CASSQIQLRDLDF.

By sample share, this clone is medium-sized. This chain uses TRBV20-1 with TRBJ1-4; D might be TRBD1 (6 bases). CDR1 and CDR2 from the germline V gene are DFQATT and SNEGSKA (reference sequence). The CDR3 extends over 16 amino acids. The V and J ends lost 6 bases and 2 bases respectively, with 19 bases between them. The DNA for the CDR3 is TGCAGTGCCAGTCCCCCACAGGGTAGGACTAATGAAAAACTGTTTTTT. Translation: CSASPPQGRTNEKLFF.